This T cell receptor beta chain appears in the sequencing data of a study of vaccination and CD4 T cells after COVID-19. Overall study context: The study drew post-COVID samples a median about 95 days after diagnosis (range 35 to 161).

Trimming pared 3 bases from V and 0 bases from J, leaving 13 bases between. The CDR3 sequence is 16 residues long. Germline lookup yields CDR1 SGDLS and CDR2 YYNGEE. Points on this clonotype: Its antigen remains unknown.

The Oncomine TCR Beta short-read assay sequenced DNA from cultured CD4+ T cells. MiXCR, applied by TCRdb to the PCR reads, yields one record per CDR3 protein. The sample consists of more than 12,000 distinct CDR3 sequences, about half of them appearing once. Treatment given: approximately 9-day PBMC culture with coronavirus spike peptide pools or control peptides (ViraFEST assay). The specimen was CD4+ T cells from blood, cultured in vitro. The receptor comes from a human donor who had recovered from COVID-19. The chain has TRBV9 and TRBJ2-1; D gene uncertain. CDR3 sequence: CASSGRTASSYNEQFF. The CDR3 nucleotides read TGTGCCAGCAGCGGACGGACGGCAAGCTCCTACAATGAGCAGTTCTTC. The complete variable domain, with remaining parts taken from reference TRBV9 and TRBJ2-1, reads DSGVTQTPKHLITATGQRVTLRCSPRSGDLSVYWYQQSLDQGLQFLIQYYNGEERAKGNILERFSAQQFPDLHSELNLSSLELGDSALYFCASSGRTASSYNEQFFGPGTRLTVL.